This T cell receptor (beta chain) was observed in a study of response to subunit inactivated influenza vaccine. The V end lost 3 bases, the J end lost 1 base, and 13 bases lay between the germline ends. CDR1 is DFQATT, CDR2 SNEGSKA, per germline (reference sequence). The CDR3 has 14 amino acids. TCRdb redid the calling of the RT-PCR reads with MiXCR, one entry per CDR3 protein. The data contain hundreds of thousands of distinct CDR3 sequences, 7.5% to 8.5% of them seen just once; the ten biggest clones take up 10% to 15%. The sequencing used PBMCs from blood, collected around 25 months after vaccination. The rearrangement joins TRBV20-1 to TRBJ2-7; D possibly corresponds to TRBD2 (7 bases). This receptor was obtained from a man between 50 and 75 years old who received an inactivated influenza vaccine. CDR3 DNA: TGCAGTGCTAGTCCGGGGGGACATTCCTACGAGCAGTACTTC. It codes for CSASPGGHSYEQYF.